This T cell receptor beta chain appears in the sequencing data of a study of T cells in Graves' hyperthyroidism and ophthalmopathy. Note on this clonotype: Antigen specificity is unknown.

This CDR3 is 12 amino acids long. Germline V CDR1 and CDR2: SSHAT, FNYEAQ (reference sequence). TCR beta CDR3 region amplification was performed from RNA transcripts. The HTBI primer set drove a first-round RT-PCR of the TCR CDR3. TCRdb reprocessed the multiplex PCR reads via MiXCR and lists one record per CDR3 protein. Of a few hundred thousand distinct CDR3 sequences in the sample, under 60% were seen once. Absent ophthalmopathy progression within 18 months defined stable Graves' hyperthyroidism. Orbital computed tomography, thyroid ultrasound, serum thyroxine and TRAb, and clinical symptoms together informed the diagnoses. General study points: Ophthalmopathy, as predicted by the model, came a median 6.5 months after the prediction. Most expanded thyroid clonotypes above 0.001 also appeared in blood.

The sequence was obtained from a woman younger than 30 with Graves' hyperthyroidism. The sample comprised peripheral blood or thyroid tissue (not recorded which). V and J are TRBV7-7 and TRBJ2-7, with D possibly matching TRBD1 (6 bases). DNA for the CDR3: TGTGCTAGGTCATACAGGGAATACGAGCAGTACTTC. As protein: CARSYREYEQYF.